This T cell receptor beta chain was found in a study of identical twins' blood T cells. General study points: Each donor's most abundant TCRbeta clonotypes shared more CDR3 sequences with her twin than unrelated donors.

V shed 1 base and J shed 4 bases, with 14 bases lying between them. The CDR3 length is 16 residues. CDR1 SGHRS and CDR2 YFSETQ come from the germline V gene. TCRdb fed the 5' RACE reads into MiXCR, producing one record per CDR3 protein. The table records hundreds of thousands of distinct CDR3 sequences, roughly 30% of them present only once. With respect to this clonotype: Its antigen is unknown.

The chain couples TRBV5-1 to TRBJ2-2; D is uncertain. Sequenced: PBMCs. The sequence was obtained from a woman aged 18 to 50 in good health. The CDR3 DNA sequence: TGCGCCAGCAGCTTGCTTTCGGACGCAGCCACCGGGGAGCTGTTTTTT. It yields the protein CASSLLSDAATGELFF.